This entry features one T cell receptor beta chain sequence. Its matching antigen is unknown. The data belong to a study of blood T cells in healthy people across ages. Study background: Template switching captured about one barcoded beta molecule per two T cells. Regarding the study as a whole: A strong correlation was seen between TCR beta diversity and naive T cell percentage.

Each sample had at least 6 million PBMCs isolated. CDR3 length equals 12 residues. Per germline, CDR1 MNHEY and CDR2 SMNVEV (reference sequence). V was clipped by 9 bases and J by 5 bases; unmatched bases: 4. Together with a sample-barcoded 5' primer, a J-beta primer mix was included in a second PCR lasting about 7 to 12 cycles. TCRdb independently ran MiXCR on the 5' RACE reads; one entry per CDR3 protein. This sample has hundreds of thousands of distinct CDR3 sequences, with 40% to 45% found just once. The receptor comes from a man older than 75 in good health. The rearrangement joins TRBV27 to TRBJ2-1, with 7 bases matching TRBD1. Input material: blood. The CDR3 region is CASYDRDNEQFF. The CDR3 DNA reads TGTGCCAGTTACGACAGGGACAATGAGCAGTTCTTC.